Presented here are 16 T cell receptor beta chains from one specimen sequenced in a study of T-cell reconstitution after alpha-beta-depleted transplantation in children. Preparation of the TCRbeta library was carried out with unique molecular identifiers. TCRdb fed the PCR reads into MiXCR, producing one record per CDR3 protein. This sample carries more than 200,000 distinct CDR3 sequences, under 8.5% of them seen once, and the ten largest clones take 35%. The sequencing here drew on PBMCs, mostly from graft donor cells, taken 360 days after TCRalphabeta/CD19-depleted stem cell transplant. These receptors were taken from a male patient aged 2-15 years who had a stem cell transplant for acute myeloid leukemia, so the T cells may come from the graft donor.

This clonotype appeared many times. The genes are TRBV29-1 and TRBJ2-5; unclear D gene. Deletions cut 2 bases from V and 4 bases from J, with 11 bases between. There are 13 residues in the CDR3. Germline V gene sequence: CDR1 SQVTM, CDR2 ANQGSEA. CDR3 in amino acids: CSVELGRRETQYF. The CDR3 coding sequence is TGCAGCGTTGAACTCGGACGGCGAGAGACCCAGTACTTC.

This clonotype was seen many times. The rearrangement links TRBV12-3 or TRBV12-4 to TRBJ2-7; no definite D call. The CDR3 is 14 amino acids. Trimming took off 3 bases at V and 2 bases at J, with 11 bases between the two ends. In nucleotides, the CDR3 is TGTGCCAGCAGTTTCTCCGACCGGCCCTACGAGCAGTACTTC. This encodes CASSFSDRPYEQYF.

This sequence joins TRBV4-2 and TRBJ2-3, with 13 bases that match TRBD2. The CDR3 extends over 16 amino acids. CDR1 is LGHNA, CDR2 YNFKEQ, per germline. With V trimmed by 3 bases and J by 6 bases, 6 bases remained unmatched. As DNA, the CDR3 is TGTGCCAGCAGCCACCGGACTAGCGGGAGTTCGGATACGCAGTATTTT. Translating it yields CASSHRTSGSSDTQYF.

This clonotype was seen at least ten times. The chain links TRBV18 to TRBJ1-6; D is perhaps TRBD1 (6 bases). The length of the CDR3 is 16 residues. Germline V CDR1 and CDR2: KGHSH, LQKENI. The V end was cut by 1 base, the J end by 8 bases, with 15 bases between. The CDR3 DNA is TGTGCCAGCTCACCACGGACAGCCTGGGATGATTCACCCCTCCACTTT. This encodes CASSPRTAWDDSPLHF.

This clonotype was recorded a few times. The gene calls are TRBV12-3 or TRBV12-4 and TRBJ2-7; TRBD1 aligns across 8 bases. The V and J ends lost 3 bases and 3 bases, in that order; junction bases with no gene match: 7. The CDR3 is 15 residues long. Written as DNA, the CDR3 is TGTGCCAGCAGTTTCACCGGGACAGGCAACTACGAGCAGTACTTC. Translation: CASSFTGTGNYEQYF.

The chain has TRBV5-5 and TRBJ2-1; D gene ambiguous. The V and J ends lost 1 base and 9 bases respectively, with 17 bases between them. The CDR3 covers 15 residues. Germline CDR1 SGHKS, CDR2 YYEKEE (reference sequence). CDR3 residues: CASSLSPKGYGEQFF. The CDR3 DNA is TGTGCCAGCAGCTTGTCTCCGAAGGGATACGGTGAGCAGTTCTTC.

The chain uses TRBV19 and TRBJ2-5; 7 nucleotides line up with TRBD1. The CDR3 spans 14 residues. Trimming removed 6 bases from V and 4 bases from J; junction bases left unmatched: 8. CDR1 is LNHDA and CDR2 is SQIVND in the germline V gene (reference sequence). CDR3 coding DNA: TGTGCCAGTAGGCTGACAGGGAGCGGAGAGACCCAGTACTTC. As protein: CASRLTGSGETQYF.

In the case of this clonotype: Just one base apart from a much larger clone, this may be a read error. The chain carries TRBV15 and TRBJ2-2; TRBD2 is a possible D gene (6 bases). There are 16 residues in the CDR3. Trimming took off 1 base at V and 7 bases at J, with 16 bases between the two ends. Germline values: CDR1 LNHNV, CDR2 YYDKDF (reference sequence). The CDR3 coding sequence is TGTGCCACCAGCAGAGTACGCCTAGCGTCCATCGGGGAGCTGTTTTTT. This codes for CATSRVRLASIGELFF. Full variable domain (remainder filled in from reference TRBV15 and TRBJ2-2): DAMVIQNPRYQVTQFGKPVTLSCSQTLNHNVMYWYQQKSSQAPKLLFHYYDKDFNNEADTPDNFQSRRPNTSFCFLDIRSPGLGDTAMYLCATSRVRLASIGELFFGEGSRLTVL.

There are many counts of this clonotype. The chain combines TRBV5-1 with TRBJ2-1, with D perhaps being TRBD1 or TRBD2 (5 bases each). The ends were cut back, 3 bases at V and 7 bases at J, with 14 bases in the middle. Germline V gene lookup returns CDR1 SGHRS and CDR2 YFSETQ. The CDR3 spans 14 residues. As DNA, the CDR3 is TGCGCCAGCAGCTATGGGACGCTTACTAATGAGCAGTTCTTC. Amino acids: CASSYGTLTNEQFF.

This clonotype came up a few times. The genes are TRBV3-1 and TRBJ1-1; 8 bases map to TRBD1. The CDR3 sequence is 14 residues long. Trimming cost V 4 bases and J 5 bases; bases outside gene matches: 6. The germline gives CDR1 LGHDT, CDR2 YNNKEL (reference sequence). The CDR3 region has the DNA TGTGCCAGCAGCCCCAGGGGGCATGGTACTGAAGCTTTCTTT. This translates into CASSPRGHGTEAFF.

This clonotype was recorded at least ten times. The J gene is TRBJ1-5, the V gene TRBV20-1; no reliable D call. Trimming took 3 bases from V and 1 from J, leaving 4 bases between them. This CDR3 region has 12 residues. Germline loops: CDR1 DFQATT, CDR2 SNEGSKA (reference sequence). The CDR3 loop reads CSARGSNQPQHF. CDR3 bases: TGCAGTGCTAGGGGAAGCAATCAGCCCCAGCATTTT.

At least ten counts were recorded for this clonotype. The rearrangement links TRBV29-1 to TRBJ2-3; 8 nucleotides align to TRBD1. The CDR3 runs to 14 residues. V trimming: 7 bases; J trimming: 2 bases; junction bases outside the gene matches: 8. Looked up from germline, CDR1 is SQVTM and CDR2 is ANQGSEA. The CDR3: CSGTGLGSTDTQYF. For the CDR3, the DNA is TGCAGCGGGACAGGGTTAGGATCCACAGATACGCAGTATTTT.

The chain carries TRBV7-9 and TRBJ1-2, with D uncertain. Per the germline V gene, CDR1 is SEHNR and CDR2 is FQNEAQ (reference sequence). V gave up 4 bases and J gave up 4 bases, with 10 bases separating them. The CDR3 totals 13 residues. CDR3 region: CASSSTDGYGYTF. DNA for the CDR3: TGTGCCAGCAGCTCGACCGATGGCTATGGCTACACCTTC.

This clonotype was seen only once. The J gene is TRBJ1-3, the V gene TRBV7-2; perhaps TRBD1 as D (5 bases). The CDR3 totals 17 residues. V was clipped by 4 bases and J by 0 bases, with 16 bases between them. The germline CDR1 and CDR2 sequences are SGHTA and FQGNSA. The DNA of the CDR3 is TGTGCCAGCAGCTCCGGGCCAGGGCTGAGCTCTGGAAACACCATATATTTT. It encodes CASSSGPGLSSGNTIYF.

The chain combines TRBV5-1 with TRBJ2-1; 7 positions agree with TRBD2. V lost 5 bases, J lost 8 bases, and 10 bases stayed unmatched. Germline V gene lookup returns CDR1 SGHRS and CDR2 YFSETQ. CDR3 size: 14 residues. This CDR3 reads CASSSWGGSDEQFF. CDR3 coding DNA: TGCGCCAGCAGTTCATGGGGGGGAAGTGATGAGCAGTTCTTC.

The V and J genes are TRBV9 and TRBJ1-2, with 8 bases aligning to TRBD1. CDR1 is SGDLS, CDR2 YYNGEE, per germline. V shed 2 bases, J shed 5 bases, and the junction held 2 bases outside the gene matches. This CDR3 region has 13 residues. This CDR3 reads CASSVRQGYGYTF. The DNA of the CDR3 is TGTGCCAGCAGCGTTAGACAGGGGTATGGCTACACCTTC.